The count of the clone carrying this T cell receptor beta chain is one. This sample is part of a study of PD-L1 blockade in urothelial cancer. Libraries were prepared by immunoSEQ multiplex PCR; TCRdb keeps only in-frame clonotypes and omits some of them. The sample yields tens of thousands of clones, 90% seen once. Time point meaning: pretreatment peripheral blood. CDR3 length: 16 amino acids. Trimming removed 2 bases from V and 5 bases from J; junction bases left unmatched: 10. Germline CDR1 is SGHNT and CDR2 is YYREEE (reference sequence). The V call is TRBV5-4, the J call TRBJ2-3; TRBD1 aligns across 8 bases. The sequencing used PBMCs, collected around atezolizumab (anti-PD-L1) treatment. The clonotype originates from a man aged 55 to 69 with urothelial cancer. The CDR3, as DNA: TGTGCCAGCAGCTTACGGGTGACAGGGGCATTAGATACGCAGTATTTT. Translation: CASSLRVTGALDTQYF.